This T cell receptor beta chain was captured by sequencing in a study of OX40 agonist ivuxolimab in advanced cancers. Across the study: The treatment was a fully human IgG2 OX40 agonist, ivuxolimab. Three dose-escalation patients had partial responses: one with hepatocellular carcinoma and two with cutaneous melanoma.

TCRdb's copy holds only in-frame clones and misses some; the assay was immunoSEQ multiplex PCR. The repertoire includes approximately 70,000 clones, 82% of them detected once, and 0.42% sits in the top ten. The clonotype comes from an adult with an advanced solid tumor such as melanoma, head and neck, liver or kidney cancer. Specimen: CD4+ or CD8+ T cells sorted from blood, collected in a trial of the OX40 agonist ivuxolimab.

The CDR3 region is CASGPPPGYEQYV. The CDR3 DNA reads TGTGCCAGCGGGCCCCCCCCCGGCTACGAGCAGTACGTC. V is TRBV25-1 and J is TRBJ2-7; no definite D call. The CDR3 is made up of 13 amino acids. V lost 8 bases and J lost 3, with 14 bases in between. Per germline, CDR1 MGHDK and CDR2 SYGVNS.